A single count supports the clone carrying this TCR beta chain. What it binds is unknown. The CDR3 consists of 14 residues. Germline V lookup: CDR1 SGHDT, CDR2 YYEEEE. Trimming removed 1 base from V and 3 bases from J, with 8 bases in between. The study ran its PCR with 60 Vbeta and 13 Jbeta primers. Profiled with immunoSEQ multiplex PCR; TCRdb holds only in-frame clones, not every one. Of about 150,000 clones listed, 80% to 90% were seen once; the top ten hold roughly 2.3%. The data belong to a study of cytomegalovirus exposure and HLA in healthy donors. Study-wide results and caveats: Association of a missense DCLRE1C variant with TCR beta V- and J-gene trimming was reported in a later analysis.

The receptor was isolated from a woman in her late teens or twenties in good health and CMV-seronegative. V gene TRBV5-6 combines with J gene TRBJ2-1, with D possibly TRBD1 on 5 matching bases. Sequenced input: PBMCs. The CDR3 region is CASSLLTVYNEQFF. The CDR3 DNA reads as TGTGCCAGCAGCTTGCTGACAGTCTACAATGAGCAGTTCTTC.